A selection of T cell receptor beta chains follows, all from one sample in a study of human T cells and chemical hapten exposure. A single record per CDR3 protein comes from TCRdb applying MiXCR to the RACE reads. The data show 65,000 to 85,000 distinct CDR3 sequences, roughly 10% seen once. This specimen was whole blood, taken in connection with sensitization to the hapten diphenylcyclopropenone (DPC). The receptors shown here come from a woman aged 55-70 years with alopecia areata. Some clones in this sample may be carry-over from other donors' samples. CDR3s include the opening cysteine and the closing phenylalanine or tryptophan. The order of the fields is D gene, J gene, V gene, clone size, CDR3 DNA, CDR3 protein. D genes are given only for firm matches. Some rows mark clone size as missing; the rest say once, few, many or name a class of expanded clone.

>.|TRBJ1-1|TRBV29-1|few
TGCAGCGTTGAAGACCCTTGGGGGAGGGGCACTGAAGCTTTCTTT
CSVEDPWGRGTEAFF
>TRBD2|TRBJ2-1|TRBV7-9|many
TGTGCCAGCAGTTCACTAGCGGGGGGGTACAATGAGCAGTTCTTC
CASSSLAGGYNEQFF
>.|TRBJ2-3|TRBV7-2|few
TGTGCCAGCAGCCGGTTGGGAGATACGCAGTATTTT
CASSRLGDTQYF
>TRBD1|TRBJ2-1|TRBV18|many
TGTGCCAGCTCACCACCCCCAACGGGACAGGGCTACAATGAGCAGTTCTTC
CASSPPPTGQGYNEQFF
>TRBD1|TRBJ1-1|TRBV6-6|.
TGTGCCAGCACCGTGACAGGGAGTAACACTGAAGCTTTCTTT
CASTVTGSNTEAFF
>.|TRBJ2-3|TRBV7-7|many
TGTGCTAGCAGCTTGGGGAGTACTAGCACAGATACGCAGTATTTT
CASSLGSTSTDTQYF
>.|TRBJ1-2|TRBV12-3/TRBV12-4|.
TGTGCCAGCAGTTTAGGGGCCGCCCGAAACTATGGCTACACCTTC
CASSLGAARNYGYTF
>.|TRBJ2-2|TRBV7-9|many
TGTGCCAGCAGCTTAGTCGGGCTAAACACCGGGGAGCTGTTTTTT
CASSLVGLNTGELFF
>.|TRBJ1-3|TRBV6-6|.
TGTGCCAGCAGTTACTCGATTCTCCCGTCGGGAAACACCATATATTTT
CASSYSILPSGNTIYF
>.|TRBJ2-5|TRBV5-1|.
TGCGCCAGCAGCTATTCCGACCGAGAGACCCAGTACTTC
CASSYSDRETQYF
>.|TRBJ2-3|TRBV11-1|.
TGTGCCAGCAGCTTATCCCGGACAGCGCATAGCACAGATACGCAGTATTTT
CASSLSRTAHSTDTQYF
>.|TRBJ1-2|TRBV12-5|many
TGTGCTAGTGGCCCAAATGAGCGTAATAATTTGGGATTACCTAGCCGCTATGGCTACACCTTC
CASGPNERNNLGLPSRYGYTF
>.|TRBJ1-5|TRBV6-5|many
TGTGCCAGCAGTTACTCAGGTCAGCCCCAGCATTTT
CASSYSGQPQHF
>TRBD2|TRBJ2-1|TRBV29-1|many
TGCAGCGTTGTCGAAGCGGGGGTAGTCGATGAGCAGTTCTTC
CSVVEAGVVDEQFF
>.|TRBJ2-2|TRBV5-1|few
TGCGCCAGCAGCTACCTGACAGGAGCGAACACCGGGGAGCTGTTTTTT
CASSYLTGANTGELFF
>.|TRBJ1-1|TRBV20-1|many
TGCAGTGCTAGAACAGGGACCTCTGAAGCTTTCTTT
CSARTGTSEAFF
>TRBD1|TRBJ2-3|TRBV27|many
TGTGCCAGCAGTCGGACAGGGGAAGATACGCAGTATTTT
CASSRTGEDTQYF
>.|TRBJ2-2|TRBV6-5|.
TGTGCCAGCAGTTGGGCTGGGGCAGGGGACACCGGGGAGCTGTTTTTT
CASSWAGAGDTGELFF
>TRBD1|TRBJ2-7|TRBV10-1|few
TGCGCCAGCAGTCAAAAGGACAGGGGGCTTTCTTACGAGCAGTACTTC
CASSQKDRGLSYEQYF